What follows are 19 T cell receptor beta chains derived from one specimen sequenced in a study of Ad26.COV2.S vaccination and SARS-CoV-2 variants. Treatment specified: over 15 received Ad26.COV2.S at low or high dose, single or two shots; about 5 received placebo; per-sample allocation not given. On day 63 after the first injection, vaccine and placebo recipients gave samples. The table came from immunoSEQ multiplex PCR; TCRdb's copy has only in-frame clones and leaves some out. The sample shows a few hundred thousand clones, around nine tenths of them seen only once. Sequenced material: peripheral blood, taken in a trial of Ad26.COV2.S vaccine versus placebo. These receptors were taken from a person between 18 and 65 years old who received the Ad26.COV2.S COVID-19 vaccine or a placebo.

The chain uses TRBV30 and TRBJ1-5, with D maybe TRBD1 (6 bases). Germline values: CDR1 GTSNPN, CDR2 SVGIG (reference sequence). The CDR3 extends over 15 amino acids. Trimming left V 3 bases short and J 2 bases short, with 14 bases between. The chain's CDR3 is CAWREQGSGNQPQHF. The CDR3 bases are TGTGCCTGGAGGGAACAGGGATCGGGCAATCAGCCCCAGCATTTT.

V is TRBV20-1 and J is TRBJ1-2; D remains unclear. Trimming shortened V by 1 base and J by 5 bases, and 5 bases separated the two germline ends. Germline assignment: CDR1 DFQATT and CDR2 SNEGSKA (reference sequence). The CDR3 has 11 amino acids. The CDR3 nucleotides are TGCAGTGCTAGAGGTGAATATGGCTACACCTTC. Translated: CSARGEYGYTF.

The CDR3 loop reads CASSKGYEQYF. CDR3 in DNA: TGTGCCAGCAGCAAAGGGTACGAGCAGTACTTC. The V call is TRBV27, the J call TRBJ2-7; D call uncertain. This CDR3 has 11 amino acids. Germline loops: CDR1 MNHEY, CDR2 SMNVEV (reference sequence). V lost 6 bases and J 4 bases, leaving 7 bases between the germline ends.

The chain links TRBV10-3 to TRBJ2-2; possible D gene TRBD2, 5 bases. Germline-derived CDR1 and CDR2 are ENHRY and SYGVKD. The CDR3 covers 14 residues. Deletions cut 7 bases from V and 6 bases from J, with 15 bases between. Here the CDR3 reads CAIKRSGEPGELFF. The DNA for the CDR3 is TGTGCCATCAAAAGATCCGGGGAACCCGGGGAGCTGTTTTTT.

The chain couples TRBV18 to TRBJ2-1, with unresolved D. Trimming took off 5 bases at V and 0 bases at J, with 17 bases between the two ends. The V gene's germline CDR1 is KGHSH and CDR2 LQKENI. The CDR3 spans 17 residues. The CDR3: CASSESWVLSSYNEQFF. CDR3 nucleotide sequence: TGTGCCAGCTCAGAATCCTGGGTCCTGAGCTCCTACAATGAGCAGTTCTTC.

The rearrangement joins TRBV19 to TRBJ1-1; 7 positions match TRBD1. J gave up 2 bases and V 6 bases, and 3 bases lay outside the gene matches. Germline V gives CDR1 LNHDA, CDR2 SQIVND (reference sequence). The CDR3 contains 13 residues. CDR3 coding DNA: TGTGCCAGTAGCTGGACAGGAAACACTGAAGCTTTCTTT. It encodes CASSWTGNTEAFF.

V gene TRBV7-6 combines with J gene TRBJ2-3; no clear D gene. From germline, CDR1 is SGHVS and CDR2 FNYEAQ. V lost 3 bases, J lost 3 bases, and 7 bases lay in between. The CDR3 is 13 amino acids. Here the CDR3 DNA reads TGTGCCAGCAGCTTCGGCAAGACAGATACGCAGTATTTT. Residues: CASSFGKTDTQYF.

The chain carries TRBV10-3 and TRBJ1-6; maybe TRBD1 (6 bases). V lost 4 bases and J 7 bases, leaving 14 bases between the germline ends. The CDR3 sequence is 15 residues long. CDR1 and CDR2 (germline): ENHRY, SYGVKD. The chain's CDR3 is CAISAEKGGNSPLHF. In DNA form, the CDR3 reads TGTGCCATCAGTGCGGAGAAGGGGGGGAATTCACCCCTCCACTTT.

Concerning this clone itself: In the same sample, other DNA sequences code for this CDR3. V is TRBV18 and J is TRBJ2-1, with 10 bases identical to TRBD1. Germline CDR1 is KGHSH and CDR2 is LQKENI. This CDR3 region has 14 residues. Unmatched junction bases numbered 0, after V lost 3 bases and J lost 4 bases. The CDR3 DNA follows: TGTGCCAGCTCACCGGACAGGGGGTACAATGAGCAGTTCTTC. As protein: CASSPDRGYNEQFF.

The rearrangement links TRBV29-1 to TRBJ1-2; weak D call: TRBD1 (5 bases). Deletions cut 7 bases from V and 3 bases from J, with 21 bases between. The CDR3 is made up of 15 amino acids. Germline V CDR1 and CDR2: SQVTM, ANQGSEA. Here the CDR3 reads CSAVTRGAGHYGYTF. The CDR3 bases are TGCAGCGCCGTGACCCGCGGGGCGGGGCACTATGGCTACACCTTC.

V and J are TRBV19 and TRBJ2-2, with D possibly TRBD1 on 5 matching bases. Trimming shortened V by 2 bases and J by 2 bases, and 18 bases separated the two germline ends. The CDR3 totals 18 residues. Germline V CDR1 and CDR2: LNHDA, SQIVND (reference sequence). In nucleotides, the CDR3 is TGTGCCAGTAGTATAACACAGGCAGTAGGGGAAAACACCGGGGAGCTGTTTTTT. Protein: CASSITQAVGENTGELFF. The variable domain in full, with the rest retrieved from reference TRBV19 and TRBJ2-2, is DGGITQSPKYLFRKEGQNVTLSCEQNLNHDAMYWYRQDPGQGLRLIYYSQIVNDFQKGDIAEGYSVSREKKESFPLTVTSAQKNPTAFYLCASSITQAVGENTGELFFGEGSRLTVL.

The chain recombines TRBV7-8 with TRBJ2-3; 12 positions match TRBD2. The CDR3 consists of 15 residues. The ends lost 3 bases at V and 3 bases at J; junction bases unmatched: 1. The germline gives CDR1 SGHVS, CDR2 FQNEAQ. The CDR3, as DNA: TGTGCCAGCAGCTTTACTAGCGGGGGGACAGATACGCAGTATTTT. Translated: CASSFTSGGTDTQYF. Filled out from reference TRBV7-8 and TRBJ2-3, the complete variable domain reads GAGVSQSPRYKVAKRGQDVALRCDPISGHVSLFWYQQALGQGPEFLTYFQNEAQLDKSGLPSDRFFAERPEGSVSTLKIQRTQQEDSAVYLCASSFTSGGTDTQYFGPGTRLTVL.

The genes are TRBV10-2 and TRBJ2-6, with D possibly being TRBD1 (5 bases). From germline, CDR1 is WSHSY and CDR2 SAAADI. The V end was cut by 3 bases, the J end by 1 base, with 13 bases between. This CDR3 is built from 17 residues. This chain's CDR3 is CASSDGRVLSGANVLTF. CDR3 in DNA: TGCGCCAGCAGTGATGGCAGGGTCTTATCTGGGGCCAACGTCCTGACTTTC.

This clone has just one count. The CDR3 protein is CASSLVEGSTEAFF. The CDR3, as DNA: TGTGCCAGCAGCTTAGTAGAGGGTTCCACTGAAGCTTTCTTT. The V and J genes are TRBV7-6 and TRBJ1-1; D gene ambiguous. Germline V lookup: CDR1 SGHVS, CDR2 FNYEAQ. Trimming took off 1 base at V and 4 bases at J, with 10 bases between the two ends. CDR3 length equals 14 residues.

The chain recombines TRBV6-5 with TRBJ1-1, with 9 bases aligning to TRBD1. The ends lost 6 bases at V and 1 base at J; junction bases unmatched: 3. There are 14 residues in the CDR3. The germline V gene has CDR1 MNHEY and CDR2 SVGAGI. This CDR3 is CASRGQGGNTEAFF. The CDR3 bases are TGTGCCAGCAGGGGACAGGGTGGGAACACTGAAGCTTTCTTT.

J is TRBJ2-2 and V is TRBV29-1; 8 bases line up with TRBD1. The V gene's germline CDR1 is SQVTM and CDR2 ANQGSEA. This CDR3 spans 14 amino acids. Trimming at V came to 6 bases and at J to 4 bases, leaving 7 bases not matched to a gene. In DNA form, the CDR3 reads TGCAGCGTAGCCGGACAGGGAGGCACCGGGGAGCTGTTTTTT. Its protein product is CSVAGQGGTGELFF.

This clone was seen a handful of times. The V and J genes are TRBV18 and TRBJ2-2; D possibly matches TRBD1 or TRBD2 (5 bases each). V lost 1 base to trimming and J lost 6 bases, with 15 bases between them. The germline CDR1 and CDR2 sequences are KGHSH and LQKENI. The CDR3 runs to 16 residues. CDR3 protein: CASSPLSGGAAGELFF. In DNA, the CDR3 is TGTGCCAGCTCACCACTAAGTGGGGGTGCTGCCGGGGAGCTGTTTTTT.

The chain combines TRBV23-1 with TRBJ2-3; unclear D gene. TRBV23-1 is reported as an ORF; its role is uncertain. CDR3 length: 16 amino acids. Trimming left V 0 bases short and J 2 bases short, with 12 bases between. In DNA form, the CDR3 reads TGCGCCAGCAGTCAATCAAAGGGAAATGTCACAGATACGCAGTATTTT. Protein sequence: CASSQSKGNVTDTQYF.

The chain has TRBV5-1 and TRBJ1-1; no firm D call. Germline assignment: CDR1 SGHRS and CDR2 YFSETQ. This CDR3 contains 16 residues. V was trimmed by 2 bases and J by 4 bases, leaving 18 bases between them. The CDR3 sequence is CASSFSSPIESTEAFF. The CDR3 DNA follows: TGCGCCAGCAGCTTTAGTAGTCCAATTGAGAGCACTGAAGCTTTCTTT.